This paragraph reports one T cell receptor (beta chain). Its antigen is not identified. This entry comes from a study of CXCR3-negative and CXCR3-positive naive CD8 T cells. Study results and limitations: Relative to CXCR3-negative naive cells, CXCR3-positive naive cells had more hydrophobic TRB CDR3s.

The CDR3 runs 14 residues. The V gene's germline CDR1 is MNHEY and CDR2 SVGEGT. The TRB cDNA libraries were prepared by 5' RACE with UMI labels. TCRdb reprocessed the 5' RACE reads, with one entry per CDR3 protein and no DNA. Recorded for this sample: some 110,000 distinct CDR3 sequences. Sequenced: naive CXCR3+ CD8+ T cells from blood. The sample's subset: CD45RO-CCR7+CD27+CD95- naive CD8+ T cells expressing CXCR3 (TNR3+). The chain links TRBV6-2 or TRBV6-3 to TRBJ1-1; TCRdb selects TRBD1, and the lack of DNA leaves this call unchecked. This TCR was recovered from a human donor in good health. Some clones in this sample may be carry-over from other donors' samples. Here the CDR3 reads CASSYDGANTEAFF.